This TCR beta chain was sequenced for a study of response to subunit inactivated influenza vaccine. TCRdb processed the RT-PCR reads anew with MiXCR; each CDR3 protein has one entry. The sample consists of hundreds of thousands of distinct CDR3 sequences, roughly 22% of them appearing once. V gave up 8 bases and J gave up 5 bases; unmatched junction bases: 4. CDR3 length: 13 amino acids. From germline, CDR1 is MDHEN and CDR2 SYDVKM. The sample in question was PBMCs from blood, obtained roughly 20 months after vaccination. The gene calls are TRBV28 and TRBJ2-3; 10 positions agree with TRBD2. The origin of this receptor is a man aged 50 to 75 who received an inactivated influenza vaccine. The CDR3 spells CASWGLAQDTQYF. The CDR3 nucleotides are TGTGCCAGCTGGGGACTAGCGCAAGATACGCAGTATTTT.